The next 22 T cell receptor beta chains were all read from a single sample in a study of cytomegalovirus exposure and HLA in healthy donors. Sequencing used immunoSEQ multiplex PCR; TCRdb keeps in-frame clones, though not all of them. The top ten clones hold approximately 16% of a sample with about 180,000 clones, about 85% of them seen once. The sequencing sample was made of PBMCs. These receptors all come from a man in his late teens or twenties in good health and CMV-seropositive.

The V and J genes are TRBV5-6 and TRBJ1-1, with D tentatively TRBD1 (5 bases). The CDR3 extends over 14 amino acids. Germline CDR1 reads SGHDT; CDR2 reads YYEEEE. Trimming removed 7 bases at V and 3 bases at J, with 16 bases between. DNA for the CDR3: TGTGCCAGCCGCCAGTGGGGCGGCCACACTGAAGCTTTCTTT. Amino acids: CASRQWGGHTEAFF.

The V gene is TRBV6-1, the J gene TRBJ2-5; D gene uncertain. This CDR3 comprises 14 residues. Germline CDR1 and CDR2: MNHNS and SASEGT. Trimming left V 5 bases short and J 3 bases short, with 13 bases between. CDR3 sequence: CASSSLGSKETQYF. CDR3 sequence (DNA): TGTGCCAGCAGTTCCCTAGGATCCAAAGAGACCCAGTACTTC.

The V gene is TRBV18, the J gene TRBJ2-3, with a tentative D call TRBD2 (5 bases). From germline, CDR1 is KGHSH and CDR2 LQKENI. Trimming pared 1 base from V and 4 bases from J, leaving 12 bases between. CDR3 length: 15 residues. The CDR3, as DNA: TGTGCCAGCTCACCACTAGTGGGAGACCCAGATACGCAGTATTTT. Translating gives CASSPLVGDPDTQYF. The full variable domain, its missing parts supplied by reference TRBV18 and TRBJ2-3, is NAGVMQNPRHLVRRRGQEARLRCSPMKGHSHVYWYRQLPEEGLKFMVYLQKENIIDESGMPKERFSAEFPKEGPSILRIQQVVRGDSAAYFCASSPLVGDPDTQYFGPGTRLTVL.

The rearrangement uses TRBV7-6 and TRBJ2-1; TRBD2 agrees at 9 bases. Per germline, CDR1 SGHVS and CDR2 FNYEAQ. V trimming: 5 bases; J trimming: 7 bases; junction bases outside the gene matches: 9. This CDR3 has 15 residues. CDR3 amino acids: CASSPLAGLRNEQFF. Here the CDR3 DNA reads TGTGCCAGCAGCCCTCTAGCGGGGCTGCGTAATGAGCAGTTCTTC.

The chain has TRBV7-6 and TRBJ2-1, with D tentatively TRBD2 (6 bases). V lost 4 bases and J lost 0, with 16 bases in between. The CDR3 totals 17 residues. Germline assignment: CDR1 SGHVS and CDR2 FNYEAQ. CDR3 amino acids: CASSSSGTASSYNEQFF. The CDR3, as DNA: TGTGCCAGCAGCTCTTCCGGGACTGCGAGCTCCTACAATGAGCAGTTCTTC.

The chain has TRBV29-1 and TRBJ2-7; D gene unclear. This CDR3 comprises 11 residues. CDR1 and CDR2 from the germline V gene are SQVTM and ANQGSEA. Trimming removed 7 bases from V and 2 bases from J, with 9 bases in between. The DNA of the CDR3 is TGCAGCGCTTCGGTGACCTACGAGCAGTACTTC. As protein: CSASVTYEQYF.

This clone has a single count. V usage is TRBV14 and J usage is TRBJ2-7; 10 bases are shared with TRBD2. The V gene's germline CDR1 is SGHDN and CDR2 FVKESK. This CDR3 region has 17 residues. After removal of 3 bases from V and 5 bases from J, the junction contained 13 bases not matched to a gene. Here the CDR3 DNA reads TGTGCCAGCAGCCACCTGAGGGCCGGGACTAGCGTAGACGAGCAGTACTTC. This gives the protein CASSHLRAGTSVDEQYF.

This rearrangement joins TRBV27 to TRBJ1-2; 11 bases agree with TRBD1. CDR3 length: 17 residues. The germline V gene encodes CDR1 MNHEY and CDR2 SMNVEV (reference sequence). V shed 5 bases and J 4 bases; nucleotides not matched to a gene: 12. The CDR3 is CASSGQGAEDPFYGYTF. The CDR3 DNA follows: TGTGCCAGCAGTGGACAGGGGGCTGAGGACCCGTTCTATGGCTACACCTTC.

The J gene is TRBJ2-7, the V gene TRBV6-6; 8 nucleotides match TRBD2. Germline V gene lookup returns CDR1 MNHNY and CDR2 SVGAGI (reference sequence). CDR3 length: 14 amino acids. Germline trimming cut 2 bases from V and 0 bases from J; bases unmatched to any gene: 0. CDR3 coding DNA: TGTGCCAGCAGTTACCTAGCGGGCTCCTACGAGCAGTACTTC. Protein sequence: CASSYLAGSYEQYF.

In this sample, this clone turned up once. The V and J genes are TRBV6-1 and TRBJ2-5, with TRBD1 identical over 10 bases. The V gene's germline CDR1 is MNHNS and CDR2 SASEGT. V lost 7 bases and J lost 3; bases outside the gene matches: 2. The CDR3 is 13 residues long. The CDR3 reads CASKGQGEETQYF. Written as DNA, the CDR3 is TGTGCCAGCAAAGGACAGGGGGAAGAGACCCAGTACTTC.

This clone came up once. This chain joins TRBV9 and TRBJ2-7, with D maybe TRBD1 (6 bases). The CDR3 extends over 15 amino acids. Germline V gene sequence: CDR1 SGDLS, CDR2 YYNGEE. V was cut by 3 bases and J by 0 bases, with 13 bases left in between. Written as DNA, the CDR3 is TGTGCCAGCAGCGCTCACACAGGGATCTCCTACGAGCAGTACTTC. This gives the protein CASSAHTGISYEQYF.

Only one count was recorded for this clone. The chain combines TRBV5-1 with TRBJ2-5, with D possibly matching TRBD2 (5 bases). V lost 0 bases to trimming and J lost 7 bases, with 13 bases between them. The CDR3 has 14 amino acids. Germline-derived CDR1 and CDR2 are SGHRS and YFSETQ. CDR3 bases: TGCGCCAGCAGCTTGGGACTCTCGGAGGCGACCCAGTACTTC. Residues: CASSLGLSEATQYF.

The gene calls are TRBV9 and TRBJ1-6; the D is unclear. Germline loops: CDR1 SGDLS, CDR2 YYNGEE. The ends were cut back, 4 bases at V and 9 bases at J, with 17 bases in the middle. CDR3 size: 15 residues. CDR3: CASSLNKVSGSPLHF. CDR3 coding DNA: TGTGCCAGCAGCCTGAACAAGGTCAGCGGTTCACCCCTCCACTTT. Full variable domain (outside the CDR3, taken from reference TRBV9 and TRBJ1-6): DSGVTQTPKHLITATGQRVTLRCSPRSGDLSVYWYQQSLDQGLQFLIQYYNGEERAKGNILERFSAQQFPDLHSELNLSSLELGDSALYFCASSLNKVSGSPLHFGNGTRLTVT.

V usage is TRBV6-1 and J usage is TRBJ2-6; D not certain. Germline loops: CDR1 MNHNS, CDR2 SASEGT. The CDR3 contains 14 residues. V was clipped by 7 bases and J by 0 bases, with 7 bases between them. The CDR3, as DNA: TGTGCCAGCACTGGCCGCTCTGGGGCCAACGTCCTGACTTTC. It specifies CASTGRSGANVLTF.

The chain has TRBV28 and TRBJ2-5; 7 bases align to TRBD1. CDR1 is MDHEN and CDR2 is SYDVKM in the germline V gene. V was clipped by 6 bases and J by 4 bases; unmatched bases: 8. This CDR3 is 14 amino acids long. CDR3 in amino acids: CASRPGTARETQYF. DNA for the CDR3: TGTGCCAGCAGGCCAGGGACAGCCCGAGAGACCCAGTACTTC.

The chain joins TRBV10-3 to TRBJ2-3, with 12 bases lining up with TRBD1. CDR1 and CDR2 from the germline V gene are ENHRY and SYGVKD. The CDR3 extends over 18 amino acids. Germline trimming cut 0 bases from V and 7 bases from J; bases unmatched to any gene: 11. The CDR3 region has the DNA TGTGCCATCAGTGAGTCGGGCACCGGGACAGGGGGCTTAAATACGCAGTATTTT. It yields the protein CAISESGTGTGGLNTQYF.

CDR3 in amino acids: CACNGLPTSAGETQYF. The CDR3 nucleotides read TGTGCCTGTAATGGACTGCCTACGTCGGCGGGAGAGACCCAGTACTTC. V is TRBV30 and J is TRBJ2-5; D might be TRBD2 (5 bases). The V end lost 6 bases, the J end lost 4 bases, and 24 bases lay between the germline ends. CDR1 is GTSNPN, CDR2 SVGIG, per germline (reference sequence). The CDR3 is made up of 16 amino acids.

This clone was counted only a few times. The genes are TRBV29-1 and TRBJ2-1; TRBD2 is a possible D gene (6 bases). The CDR3 consists of 15 residues. V gave up 6 bases and J gave up 3 bases, with 18 bases separating them. The V gene's germline CDR1 is SQVTM and CDR2 ANQGSEA. The CDR3 coding sequence is TGCAGCGTAGACCCTTCCGGGACTCACTACAATGAGCAGTTCTTC. Translation: CSVDPSGTHYNEQFF.

The chain combines TRBV2 with TRBJ1-1, with TRBD1 matching 11 bases. Germline values: CDR1 SNHLY, CDR2 FYNNEI. V was pared by 6 bases and J by 4 bases, with 7 bases of the junction left unmatched. The CDR3 is 15 residues long. The CDR3 region is CASSGQGATGTEAFF. The CDR3 region has the DNA TGTGCCAGCAGCGGACAGGGGGCGACGGGCACTGAAGCTTTCTTT.

In DNA form, the CDR3 reads TGTGCCAGCAGTTCCTCTTACGAGCGGGCACCTAGCACAGATACGCAGTATTTT. Amino acid sequence: CASSSSYERAPSTDTQYF. This chain connects TRBV27 to TRBJ2-3, with TRBD2 as a possible D gene (6 bases). V lost 4 bases to trimming and J lost 0 bases, with 20 bases between them. Germline V gives CDR1 MNHEY, CDR2 SMNVEV (reference sequence). The CDR3 is 18 amino acids.

V usage is TRBV2 and J usage is TRBJ2-3, with 7 bases identical to TRBD1. V trimming: 5 bases; J trimming: 0 bases; junction bases outside the gene matches: 5. In germline, CDR1 is SNHLY, CDR2 FYNNEI. This CDR3 is built from 15 residues. The CDR3 coding sequence is TGTGCCAGCAGTCCCCGGACAGGAAGCACAGATACGCAGTATTTT. Protein sequence: CASSPRTGSTDTQYF. The complete variable domain, with remaining parts taken from reference TRBV2 and TRBJ2-3, reads EPEVTQTPSHQVTQMGQEVILRCVPISNHLYFYWYRQILGQKVEFLVSFYNNEISEKSEIFDDQFSVERPDGSNFTLKIRSTKLEDSAMYFCASSPRTGSTDTQYFGPGTRLTVL.

The chain employs TRBV7-3 and TRBJ2-1; weak D call: TRBD2 (5 bases). V dropped 1 base and J dropped 4 bases, with 11 bases sitting between them. CDR3 length: 15 amino acids. Germline CDR1 is SGHTA and CDR2 is FQGTGA. The CDR3 sequence is CASSLMAGRYNEQFF. CDR3 sequence (DNA): TGTGCCAGCAGCTTAATGGCGGGTAGATACAATGAGCAGTTCTTC.